This T cell receptor (beta chain) originates from a study of CD8 T cells in Susac syndrome. Random-hexamer reverse transcription was applied to roughly 0.5 to 1 ug RNA. Using its own MiXCR run on the immunoSEQ multiplex PCR reads, TCRdb lists one record per CDR3 protein. Of about 83,000 distinct CDR3 sequences listed, around 96% are singletons. This CDR3 contains 18 residues. Germline V gene sequence: CDR1 MNHEY, CDR2 SVGEGT. V lost 2 bases, J lost 8 bases, and 16 bases stayed unmatched. This clonotype appeared a single time. The sample was CD8+ T cells from PBMCs. The sequence derives from a human donor with Susac syndrome. V is TRBV6-2 or TRBV6-3 and J is TRBJ2-1, with 9 bases fitting TRBD2. Here the CDR3 reads CASSYTPGGGETIYEQFF. Written as DNA, the CDR3 is TGTGCCAGCAGTTACACACCTGGCGGGGGGGAGACAATTTATGAGCAGTTCTTC.